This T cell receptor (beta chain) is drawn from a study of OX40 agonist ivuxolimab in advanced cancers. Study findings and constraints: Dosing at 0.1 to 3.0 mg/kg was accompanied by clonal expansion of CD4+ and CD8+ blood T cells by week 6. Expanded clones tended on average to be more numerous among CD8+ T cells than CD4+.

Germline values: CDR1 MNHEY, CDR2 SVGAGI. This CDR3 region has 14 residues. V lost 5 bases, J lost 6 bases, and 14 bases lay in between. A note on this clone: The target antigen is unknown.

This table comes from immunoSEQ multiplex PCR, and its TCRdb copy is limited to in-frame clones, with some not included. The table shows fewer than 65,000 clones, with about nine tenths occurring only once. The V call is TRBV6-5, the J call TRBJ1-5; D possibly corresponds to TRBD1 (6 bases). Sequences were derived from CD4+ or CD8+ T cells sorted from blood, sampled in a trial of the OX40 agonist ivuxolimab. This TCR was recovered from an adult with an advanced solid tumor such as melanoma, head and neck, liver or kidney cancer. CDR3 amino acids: CASSPEGGTQPQHF. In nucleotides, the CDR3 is TGTGCCAGCAGTCCAGAGGGGGGGACTCAGCCCCAGCATTTT.